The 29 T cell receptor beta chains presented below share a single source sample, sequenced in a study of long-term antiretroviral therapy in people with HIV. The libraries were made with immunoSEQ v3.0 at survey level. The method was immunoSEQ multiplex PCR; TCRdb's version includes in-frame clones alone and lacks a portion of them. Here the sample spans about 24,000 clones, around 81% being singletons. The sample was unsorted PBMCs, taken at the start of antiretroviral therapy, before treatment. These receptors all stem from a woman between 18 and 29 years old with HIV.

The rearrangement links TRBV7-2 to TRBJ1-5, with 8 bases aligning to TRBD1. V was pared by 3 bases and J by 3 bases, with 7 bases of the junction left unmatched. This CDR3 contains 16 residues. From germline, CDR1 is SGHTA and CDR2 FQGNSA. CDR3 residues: CASSLLAGGLNQPQHF. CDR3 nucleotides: TGTGCCAGCAGCTTGCTGGCAGGGGGCCTCAATCAGCCCCAGCATTTT.

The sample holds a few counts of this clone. CDR3 loop: CASSLLAGGGANVLTF. The CDR3 DNA follows: TGTGCCAGCAGTTTATTGGCGGGAGGTGGGGCCAACGTCCTGACTTTC. V gene TRBV27 combines with J gene TRBJ2-6, with 8 bases identical to TRBD2. V shed 1 base and J 3 bases; nucleotides not matched to a gene: 2. Germline V lookup: CDR1 MNHEY, CDR2 SMNVEV (reference sequence). There are 16 residues in the CDR3.

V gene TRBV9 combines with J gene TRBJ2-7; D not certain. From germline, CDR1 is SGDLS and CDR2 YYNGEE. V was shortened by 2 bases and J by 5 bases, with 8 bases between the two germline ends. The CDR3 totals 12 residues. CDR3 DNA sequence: TGTGCCAGCAGCGTGGATGGAAACGAGCAGTACTTC. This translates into CASSVDGNEQYF.

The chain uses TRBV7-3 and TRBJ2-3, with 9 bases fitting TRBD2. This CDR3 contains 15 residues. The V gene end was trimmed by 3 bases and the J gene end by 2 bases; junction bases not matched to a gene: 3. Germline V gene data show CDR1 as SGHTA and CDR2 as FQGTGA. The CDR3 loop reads CASSFSGGYTDTQYF. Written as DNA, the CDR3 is TGTGCCAGCAGCTTTAGCGGGGGCTACACAGATACGCAGTATTTT.

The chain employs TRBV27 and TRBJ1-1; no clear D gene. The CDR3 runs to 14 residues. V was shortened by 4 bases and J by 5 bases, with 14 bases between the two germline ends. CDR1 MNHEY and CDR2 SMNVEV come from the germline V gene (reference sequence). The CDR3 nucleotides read TGTGCCAGCAGTTACGGCAGTTTTAGTACTGAAGCTTTCTTT. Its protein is CASSYGSFSTEAFF.

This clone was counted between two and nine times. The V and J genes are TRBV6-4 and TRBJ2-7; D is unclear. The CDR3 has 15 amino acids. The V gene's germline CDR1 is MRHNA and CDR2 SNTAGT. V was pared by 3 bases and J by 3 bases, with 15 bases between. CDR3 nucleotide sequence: TGTGCCAGCAGTGAATTGCCCTCAGGAGTCTACGAGCAGTACTTC. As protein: CASSELPSGVYEQYF.

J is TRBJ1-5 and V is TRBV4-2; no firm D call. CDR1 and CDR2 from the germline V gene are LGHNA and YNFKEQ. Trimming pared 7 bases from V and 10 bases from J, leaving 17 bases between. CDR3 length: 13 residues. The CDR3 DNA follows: TGTGCCAGCACTAAACGGCGGGCAGCACCCCAGCATTTT. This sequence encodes CASTKRRAAPQHF.

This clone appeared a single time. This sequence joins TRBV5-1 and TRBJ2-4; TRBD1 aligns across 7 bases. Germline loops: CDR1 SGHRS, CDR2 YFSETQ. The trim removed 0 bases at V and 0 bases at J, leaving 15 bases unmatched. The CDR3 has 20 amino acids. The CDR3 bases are TGCGCCAGCAGCTTGGAGCCGGGACAGATTAAATATGGAGCCAAAAACATTCAGTACTTC. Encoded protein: CASSLEPGQIKYGAKNIQYF. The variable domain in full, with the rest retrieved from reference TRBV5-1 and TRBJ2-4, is KAGVTQTPRYLIKTRGQQVTLSCSPISGHRSVSWYQQTPGQGLQFLFEYFSETQRNKGNFPGRFSGRQFSNSRSEMNVSTLELGDSALYLCASSLEPGQIKYGAKNIQYFGAGTRLSVL.

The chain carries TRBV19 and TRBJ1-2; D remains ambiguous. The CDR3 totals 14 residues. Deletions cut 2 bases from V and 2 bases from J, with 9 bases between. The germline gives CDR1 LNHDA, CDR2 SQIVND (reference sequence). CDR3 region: CASSIRFSNYGYTF. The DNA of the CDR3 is TGTGCCAGTAGTATAAGGTTCAGCAACTATGGCTACACCTTC.

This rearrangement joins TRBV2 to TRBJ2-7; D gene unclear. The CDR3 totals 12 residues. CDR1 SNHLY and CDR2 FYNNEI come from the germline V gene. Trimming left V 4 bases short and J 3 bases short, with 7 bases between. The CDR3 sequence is CASSAQNYEQYF. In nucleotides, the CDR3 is TGTGCCAGCAGTGCTCAGAACTACGAGCAGTACTTC.

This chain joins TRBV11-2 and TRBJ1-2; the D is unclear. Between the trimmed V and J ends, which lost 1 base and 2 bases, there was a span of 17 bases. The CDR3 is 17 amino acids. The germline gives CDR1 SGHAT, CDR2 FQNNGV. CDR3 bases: TGTGCCAGCAGCTTAGCTCCGGAGGGCCCATCGAACTATGGCTACACCTTC. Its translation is CASSLAPEGPSNYGYTF.

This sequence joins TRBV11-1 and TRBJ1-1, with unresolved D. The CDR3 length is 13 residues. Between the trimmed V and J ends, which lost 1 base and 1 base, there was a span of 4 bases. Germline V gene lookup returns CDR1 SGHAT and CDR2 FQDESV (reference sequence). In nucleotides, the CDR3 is TGTGCCAGCAGCTTAGGCAGGAACACTGAAGCTTTCTTT. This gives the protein CASSLGRNTEAFF.

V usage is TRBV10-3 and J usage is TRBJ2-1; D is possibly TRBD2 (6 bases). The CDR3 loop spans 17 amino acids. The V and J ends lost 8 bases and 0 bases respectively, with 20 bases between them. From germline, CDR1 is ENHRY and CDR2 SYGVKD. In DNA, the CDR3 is TGTGCCATCTTAGAAGCCAACGGGGGACTCTCCTACAATGAGCAGTTCTTC. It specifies CAILEANGGLSYNEQFF.

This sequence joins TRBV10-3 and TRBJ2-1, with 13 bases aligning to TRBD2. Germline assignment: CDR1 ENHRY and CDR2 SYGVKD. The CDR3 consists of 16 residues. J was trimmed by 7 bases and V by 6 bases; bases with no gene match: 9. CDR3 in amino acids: CAISPTLAGGPNEQFF. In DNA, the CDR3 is TGTGCCATCAGCCCCACACTAGCGGGAGGGCCTAATGAGCAGTTCTTC.

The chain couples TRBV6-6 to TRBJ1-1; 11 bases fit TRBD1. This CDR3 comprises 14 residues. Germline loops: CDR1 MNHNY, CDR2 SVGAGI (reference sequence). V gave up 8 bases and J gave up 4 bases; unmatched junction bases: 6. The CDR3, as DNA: TGTGCCAGCCGGGACAGGGGGGGAAGCACTGAAGCTTTCTTT. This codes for CASRDRGGSTEAFF.

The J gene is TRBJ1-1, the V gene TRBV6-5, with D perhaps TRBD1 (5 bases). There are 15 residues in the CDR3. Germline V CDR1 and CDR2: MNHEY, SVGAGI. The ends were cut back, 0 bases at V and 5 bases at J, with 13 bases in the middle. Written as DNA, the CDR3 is TGTGCCAGCAGTTACTCACCAGGGCCGGGGACTGAAGCTTTCTTT. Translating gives CASSYSPGPGTEAFF.

CDR3 sequence reads: CASSYAGVGQPQHF. CDR3 DNA: TGTGCCAGCAGTTACGCCGGAGTTGGTCAGCCCCAGCATTTT. J is TRBJ1-5 and V is TRBV6-5; D is undetermined. V lost 2 bases to trimming and J lost 6 bases, with 11 bases between them. This CDR3 is built from 14 residues. Looked up from germline, CDR1 is MNHEY and CDR2 is SVGAGI.

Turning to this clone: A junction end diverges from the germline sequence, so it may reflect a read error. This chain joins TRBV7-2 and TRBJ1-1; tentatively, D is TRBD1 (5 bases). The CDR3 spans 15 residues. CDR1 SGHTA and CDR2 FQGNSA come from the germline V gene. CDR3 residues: CASSLAQLGRSEAFF. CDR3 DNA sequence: TGTGCCAGCAGCCTAGCCCAATTGGGACGGAGTGAAGCTTTCTTT.

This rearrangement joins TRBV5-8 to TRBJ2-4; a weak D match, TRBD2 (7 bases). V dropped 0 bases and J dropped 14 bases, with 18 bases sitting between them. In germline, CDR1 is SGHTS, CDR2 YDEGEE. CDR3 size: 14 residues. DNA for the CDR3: TGTGCCAGCAGCTTGGTAGGGGGGGGTGTTTTCGAGTACTTC. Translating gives CASSLVGGGVFEYF.

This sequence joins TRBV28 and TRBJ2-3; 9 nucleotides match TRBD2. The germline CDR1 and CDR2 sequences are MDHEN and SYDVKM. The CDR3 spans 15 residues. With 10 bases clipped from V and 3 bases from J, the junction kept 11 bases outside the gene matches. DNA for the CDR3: TGTGCCACCCTCCTTAGCGGGAGTGTAACAGATACGCAGTATTTT. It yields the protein CATLLSGSVTDTQYF.

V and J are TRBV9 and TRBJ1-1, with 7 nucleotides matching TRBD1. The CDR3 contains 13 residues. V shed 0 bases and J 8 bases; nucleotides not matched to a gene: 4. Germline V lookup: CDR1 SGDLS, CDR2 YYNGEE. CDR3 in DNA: TGTGCCAGCAGCGTAGCCCGGGACAGAGAAGCTTTCTTT. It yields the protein CASSVARDREAFF.

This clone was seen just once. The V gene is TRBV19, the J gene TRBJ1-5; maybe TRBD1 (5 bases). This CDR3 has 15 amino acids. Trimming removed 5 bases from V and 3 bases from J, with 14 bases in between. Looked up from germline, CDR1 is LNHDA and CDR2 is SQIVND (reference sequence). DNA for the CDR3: TGTGCCAGTAGTGCGGGGCGGTATTTCAATCAGCCCCAGCATTTT. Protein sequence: CASSAGRYFNQPQHF.

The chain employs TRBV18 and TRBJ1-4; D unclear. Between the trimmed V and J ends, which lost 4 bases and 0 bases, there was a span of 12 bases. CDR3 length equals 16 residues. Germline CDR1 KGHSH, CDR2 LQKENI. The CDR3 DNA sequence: TGTGCCAGCTCACTGTCGGACCCTGCAACTAATGAAAAACTGTTTTTT. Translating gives CASSLSDPATNEKLFF.

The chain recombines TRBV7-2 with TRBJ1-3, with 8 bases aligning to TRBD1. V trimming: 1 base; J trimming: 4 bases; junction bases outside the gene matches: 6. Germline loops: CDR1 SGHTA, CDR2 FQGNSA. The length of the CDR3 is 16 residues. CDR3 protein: CASSLGVWDRGNTIYF. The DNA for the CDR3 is TGTGCCAGCAGCTTAGGGGTTTGGGACAGGGGAAACACCATATATTTT.

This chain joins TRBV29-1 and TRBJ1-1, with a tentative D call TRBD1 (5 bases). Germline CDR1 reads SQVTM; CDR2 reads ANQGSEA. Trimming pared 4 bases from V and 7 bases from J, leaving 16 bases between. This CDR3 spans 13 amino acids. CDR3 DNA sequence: TGCAGCGTTGTAAATCTAGGGGCGGTTGAAGCTTTCTTT. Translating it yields CSVVNLGAVEAFF.

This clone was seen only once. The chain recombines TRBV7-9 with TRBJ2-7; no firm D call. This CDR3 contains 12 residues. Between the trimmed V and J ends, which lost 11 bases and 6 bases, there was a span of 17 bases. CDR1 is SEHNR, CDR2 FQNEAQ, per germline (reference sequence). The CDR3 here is CASRGVRGEQYF. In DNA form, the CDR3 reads TGTGCCTCCCGTGGGGTCAGAGGCGAGCAGTACTTC. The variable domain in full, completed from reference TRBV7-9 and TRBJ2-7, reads DTGVSQNPRHKITKRGQNVTFRCDPISEHNRLYWYRQTLGQGPEFLTYFQNEAQLEKSRLLSDRFSAERPKGSFSTLEIQRTEQGDSAMYLCASRGVRGEQYFGPGTRLTVT.

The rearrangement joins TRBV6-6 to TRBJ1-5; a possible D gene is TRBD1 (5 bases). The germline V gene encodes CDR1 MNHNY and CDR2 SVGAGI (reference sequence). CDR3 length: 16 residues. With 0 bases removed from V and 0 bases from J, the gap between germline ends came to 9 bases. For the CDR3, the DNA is TGTGCCAGCAGTTACTCCGACAGTTATAGCAATCAGCCCCAGCATTTT. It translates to CASSYSDSYSNQPQHF.

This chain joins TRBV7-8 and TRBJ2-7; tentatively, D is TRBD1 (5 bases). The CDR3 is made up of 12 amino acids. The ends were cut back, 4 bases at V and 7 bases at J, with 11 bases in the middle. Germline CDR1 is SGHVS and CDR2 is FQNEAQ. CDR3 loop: CASSSPSGEQYF. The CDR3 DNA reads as TGTGCCAGCAGCTCCCCATCAGGGGAGCAGTACTTC.

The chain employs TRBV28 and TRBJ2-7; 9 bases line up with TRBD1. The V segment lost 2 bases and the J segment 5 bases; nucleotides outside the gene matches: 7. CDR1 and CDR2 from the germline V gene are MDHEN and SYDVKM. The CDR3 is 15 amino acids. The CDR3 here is CASSLGTTGGHEQYF. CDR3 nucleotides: TGTGCCAGCAGTTTAGGTACGACAGGGGGACACGAGCAGTACTTC. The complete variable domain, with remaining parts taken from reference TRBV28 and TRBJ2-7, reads DVKVTQSSRYLVKRTGEKVFLECVQDMDHENMFWYRQDPGLGLRLIYFSYDVKMKEKGDIPEGYSVSREKKERFSLILESASTNQTSMYLCASSLGTTGGHEQYFGPGTRLTVT.